The table lists the clone carrying this TCR beta chain with a count of one. Its antigen is currently unknown. This CDR3 comprises 13 residues. V lost 3 bases and J 3 bases, leaving 10 bases between the germline ends. Germline loops: CDR1 SGHNT, CDR2 YYREEE (reference sequence). Assay: immunoSEQ multiplex PCR; the TCRdb copy retains only in-frame clones and omits some. The sample lists tens of thousands of clones, about nine tenths seen once, with 2% to 3% in the top ten. The sample is drawn from a study of graft-versus-host responses after intestinal transplantation. Sequencing used unstimulated CD4+ T cells sorted from spleen or lymph node cells, obtained before transplant. The chain combines TRBV5-4 with TRBJ2-7; D is unresolved. The receptor was isolated from a human donor who was the organ donor for an intestinal transplant. In DNA, the CDR3 is TGTGCCAGCAGCTCCAACAACAACTACGAGCAGTACTTC. Its translation: CASSSNNNYEQYF.